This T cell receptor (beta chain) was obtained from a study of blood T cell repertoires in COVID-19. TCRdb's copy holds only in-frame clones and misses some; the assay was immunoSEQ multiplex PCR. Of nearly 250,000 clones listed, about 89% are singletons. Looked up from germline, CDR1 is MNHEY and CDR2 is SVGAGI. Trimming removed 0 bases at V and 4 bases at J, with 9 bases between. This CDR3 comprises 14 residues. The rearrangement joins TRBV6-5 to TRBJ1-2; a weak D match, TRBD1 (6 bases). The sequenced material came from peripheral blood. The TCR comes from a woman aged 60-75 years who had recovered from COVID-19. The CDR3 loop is CASSYSGAVYGYTF. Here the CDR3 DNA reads TGTGCCAGCAGTTACTCGGGGGCAGTCTATGGCTACACCTTC.